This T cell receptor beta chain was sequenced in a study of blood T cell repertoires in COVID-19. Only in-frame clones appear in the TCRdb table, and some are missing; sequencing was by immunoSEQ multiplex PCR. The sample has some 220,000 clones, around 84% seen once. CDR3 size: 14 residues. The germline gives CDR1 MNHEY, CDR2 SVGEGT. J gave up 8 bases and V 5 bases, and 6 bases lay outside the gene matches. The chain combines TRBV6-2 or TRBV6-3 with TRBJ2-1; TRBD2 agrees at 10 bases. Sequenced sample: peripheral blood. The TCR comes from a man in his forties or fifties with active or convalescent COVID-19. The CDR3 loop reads CASSLSGGRDEQFF. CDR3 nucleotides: TGTGCCAGCAGTCTTAGCGGGGGGAGGGATGAGCAGTTCTTC.